What follows describes a single TCR beta chain. Its matching antigen is unknown. PCR primers comprised 60 Vbeta and 13 Jbeta primers. TCRdb's table, derived via immunoSEQ multiplex PCR, lists solely in-frame clones and lacks some. Counted here are some 200,000 clones, about 70% occurring once; the ten biggest clones make up around 2.6%. The sample belongs to a study of cytomegalovirus exposure and HLA in healthy donors. The study, taken as a whole, reports: The authors excluded some V segments, including TRBV6-2 and TRBV6-3, as indistinguishable. In a later analysis, donors in an Asian-associated ancestry cluster reportedly had fewer N-insertions in productive TCRs than the cohort mean. Across all donors, roughly uniform sequencing depth was an assumption of the presence/absence analyses.

The CDR3 contains 13 residues. Germline values: CDR1 WNHNN, CDR2 SYGVQD (reference sequence). The germline V and J ends were trimmed by 3 bases and 6 bases, with 12 bases remaining between them. While unrecorded immune exposures were likely, the donors were nominally healthy when sampled. This sequence joins TRBV10-1 and TRBJ2-7; D not resolved. Input material: PBMCs. The receptor was derived from a man aged 40-55 years in good health and CMV-seropositive. The CDR3 nucleotides are TGCGCCAGCAGTGACCCCCCCCCTTCCGAGCAGTACTTC. Encoded protein: CASSDPPPSEQYF.